This T cell receptor (beta chain) was obtained from a study of OX40 agonist ivuxolimab in advanced cancers. About the research overall: Roughly two fifths of patients had received prior checkpoint inhibitor therapy.

The investigators sampled blood at baseline, at cycle 4 day 1, and at cycle 7 day 1. This CDR3 is 12 amino acids long. The germline V gene has CDR1 MDHEN and CDR2 SYDVKM. V gave up 5 bases and J gave up 4 bases, with 8 bases separating them. This clone has just a few counts. The antigen remains unidentified. Sequencing was performed with immunoSEQ multiplex PCR; in TCRdb, only in-frame clones are kept and a portion is missing. The sample lists just over 80,000 clones, 87% occurring once. Study findings and constraints: Low normalized T-cell clonal expansion also characterized some of the nonresponders. More expanded clones were found, on average, in CD8+ than in CD4+ T cells.

The chain carries TRBV28 and TRBJ1-1; the D is unclear. The receptor was isolated from an adult with an advanced solid tumor such as melanoma, head and neck, liver or kidney cancer. Here the sequenced sample was CD4+ or CD8+ T cells sorted from blood, taken in a trial of the OX40 agonist ivuxolimab. CDR3 in amino acids: CASSLVITEAFF. As DNA, the CDR3 is TGTGCCAGCAGTCTGGTTATCACTGAAGCTTTCTTT.